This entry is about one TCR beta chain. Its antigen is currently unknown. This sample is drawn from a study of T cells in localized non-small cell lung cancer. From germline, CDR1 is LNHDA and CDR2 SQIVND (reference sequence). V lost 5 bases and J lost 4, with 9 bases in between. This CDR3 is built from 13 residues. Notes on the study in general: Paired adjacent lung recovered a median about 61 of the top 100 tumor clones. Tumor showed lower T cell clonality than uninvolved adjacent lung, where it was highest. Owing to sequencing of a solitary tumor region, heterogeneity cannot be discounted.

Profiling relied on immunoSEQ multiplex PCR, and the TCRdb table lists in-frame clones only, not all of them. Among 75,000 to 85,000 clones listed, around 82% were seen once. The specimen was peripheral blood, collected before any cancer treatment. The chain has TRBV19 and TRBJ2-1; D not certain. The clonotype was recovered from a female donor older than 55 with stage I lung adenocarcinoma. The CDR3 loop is CASSSASYNEQFF. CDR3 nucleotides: TGTGCCAGTAGTTCGGCGTCTTACAATGAGCAGTTCTTC.